The clone carrying this T cell receptor beta chain occurred a few times. What it recognizes is unknown. TCRdb redid the calling of the 5' RACE reads with MiXCR, one entry per CDR3 protein. The profile shows 450,000 to 550,000 distinct CDR3 sequences, roughly a fifth of them singletons. The entry originates in a study of T cells after yellow fever vaccination. There are 13 residues in the CDR3. Looked up from germline, CDR1 is KGHSH and CDR2 is LQKENI. V lost 6 bases, J lost 6 bases, and 4 bases stayed unmatched. Study observations and caveats: One caveat is that FACS-sorted repertoires could contain abundant clonotypes contaminating from the bulk population. Reappearance after the booster was observed for most primary-vaccination clones (96% CD4, about 86% CD8).

This specimen was PBMCs, taken 15 days after the yellow fever booster vaccination. V and J are TRBV18 and TRBJ1-2; TRBD1 agrees at 10 bases. The clonotype was recovered from a man in his thirties or forties who received the YFV17D yellow fever vaccine. The CDR3 region has the DNA TGTGCCAGCTCTCGAGGACAGGGGGATGGCTACACCTTC. Its protein product is CASSRGQGDGYTF. Drawing the rest from reference TRBV18 and TRBJ1-2, the complete variable domain is NAGVMQNPRHLVRRRGQEARLRCSPMKGHSHVYWYRQLPEEGLKFMVYLQKENIIDESGMPKERFSAEFPKEGPSILRIQQVVRGDSAAYFCASSRGQGDGYTFGSGTRLTVV.